Presented here are 26 T cell receptor beta chains from one specimen sequenced in a study of blood T cell repertoires in COVID-19. The method was immunoSEQ multiplex PCR; TCRdb's version includes in-frame clones alone and lacks a portion of them. Seen here are almost 250,000 clones, more than 85% observed once, and the top ten hold around 4%. The sample consisted of PBMCs or T cells enriched from blood (not recorded which). These receptors all come from a woman aged 25 to 39 who had recovered from COVID-19.

The CDR3, as DNA: TGTGCCAGCAGCCCCGGGACTTTCTTAAACACTGAAGCTTTCTTT. Amino acid sequence: CASSPGTFLNTEAFF. V is TRBV6-5 and J is TRBJ1-1; maybe TRBD1 (5 bases). Germline CDR1 is MNHEY and CDR2 is SVGAGI. The CDR3 extends over 15 amino acids. V dropped 6 bases and J dropped 2 bases, with 16 bases sitting between them.

The chain uses TRBV12-3 or TRBV12-4 and TRBJ1-3; D gene unclear. The CDR3 loop spans 12 amino acids. V lost 3 bases, J lost 7 bases, and 7 bases lay in between. CDR3 bases: TGTGCCAGCAGTTTGGCGGCGAACACCATATATTTT. Its translation is CASSLAANTIYF.

In its sample, this clone was seen a few times. The chain employs TRBV7-6 and TRBJ2-7, with 7 bases matching TRBD2. J was trimmed by 5 bases and V by 3 bases; bases with no gene match: 7. The germline gives CDR1 SGHVS, CDR2 FNYEAQ. The CDR3 is 14 amino acids. The CDR3 protein is CASSFGQAGDEQYF. For the CDR3, the DNA is TGTGCCAGCAGCTTCGGGCAGGCGGGGGACGAGCAGTACTTC.

CDR3 in amino acids: CASSRGLAGVRTGELFF. As DNA, the CDR3 is TGTGCCAGCAGCCGGGGACTAGCGGGAGTTCGCACCGGGGAGCTGTTTTTT. J is TRBJ2-2 and V is TRBV6-2 or TRBV6-3; 14 bases are shared with TRBD2. From germline, CDR1 is MNHEY and CDR2 SVGEGT. V shed 6 bases and J 4 bases; nucleotides not matched to a gene: 7. The CDR3 has 17 amino acids.

The chain employs TRBV4-3 and TRBJ2-1; D is undetermined. The CDR3 extends over 17 amino acids. Germline V gene data show CDR1 as LGHNA and CDR2 as YSLEER. V was trimmed by 2 bases and J by 0 bases, leaving 14 bases between them. CDR3 in amino acids: CASSQLFEAGSYNEQFF. Written as DNA, the CDR3 is TGCGCCAGCAGCCAACTCTTTGAAGCTGGCTCCTACAATGAGCAGTTCTTC.

V usage is TRBV7-6 and J usage is TRBJ1-1; D gene ambiguous. The CDR3 is made up of 17 amino acids. V was shortened by 5 bases and J by 7 bases, with 26 bases between the two germline ends. CDR1 and CDR2 from the germline V gene are SGHVS and FNYEAQ. CDR3 region: CASSPRLTRTDPYEAFF. DNA of the CDR3: TGTGCCAGCAGCCCACGCTTGACACGAACAGACCCCTATGAAGCTTTCTTT.

The chain is built from TRBV4-3 and TRBJ2-5; a possible D gene is TRBD2 (6 bases). V was trimmed by 1 base and J by 3 bases, leaving 15 bases between them. This CDR3 is 16 amino acids long. Germline CDR1 and CDR2: LGHNA and YSLEER. This chain's CDR3 is CASSQGGGRIEETQYF. CDR3 DNA: TGCGCCAGCAGCCAAGGGGGTGGGAGGATAGAAGAGACCCAGTACTTC.

This clone was seen once. The V gene is TRBV11-3, the J gene TRBJ2-7; D not resolved. This CDR3 region has 13 residues. The germline CDR1 and CDR2 sequences are SGHNT and YENEEA. The germline V and J ends were trimmed by 8 bases and 3 bases, with 14 bases remaining between them. CDR3 amino acids: CASAVGFGYEQYF. The CDR3 DNA is TGTGCCAGCGCGGTTGGTTTTGGCTACGAGCAGTACTTC.

The V and J genes are TRBV23-1 and TRBJ1-2; no clear D. TRBV23-1 is treated as an ORF (open reading frame) with a function not yet certain. This CDR3 spans 14 amino acids. Trimming removed 3 bases at V and 5 bases at J, with 13 bases between. CDR3 in DNA: TGCGCCAGCAGTCACTCAGACGGGGATTATGGCTACACCTTC. Translated, it gives CASSHSDGDYGYTF.

The chain carries TRBV7-9 and TRBJ1-1; possibly TRBD1 for D (5 bases). CDR3 length: 15 amino acids. The V gene's germline CDR1 is SEHNR and CDR2 FQNEAQ (reference sequence). Trimming stripped 5 bases from V and 0 bases from J, with 13 bases between. The CDR3, as DNA: TGTGCCAGCAGCGGAGCCGGAGGGGTGAACACTGAAGCTTTCTTT. Protein sequence: CASSGAGGVNTEAFF.

The chain joins TRBV11-2 to TRBJ1-1; D is ambiguous. The CDR3 loop spans 16 amino acids. The germline V and J ends were trimmed by 1 base and 0 bases, with 12 bases remaining between them. The germline V gene has CDR1 SGHAT and CDR2 FQNNGV. The CDR3: CASSLGRTLVNTEAFF. CDR3 coding DNA: TGTGCCAGCAGCTTAGGTCGGACTCTCGTGAACACTGAAGCTTTCTTT. The full variable domain, in which reference TRBV11-2 and TRBJ1-1 provide the parts outside the CDR3, is EAGVAQSPRYKIIEKRQSVAFWCNPISGHATLYWYQQILGQGPKLLIQFQNNGVVDDSQLPKDRFSAERLKGVDSTLKIQPAKLEDSAVYLCASSLGRTLVNTEAFFGQGTRLTVV.

This chain connects TRBV28 to TRBJ1-1; D gene ambiguous. The ends were cut back, 8 bases at V and 7 bases at J, with 11 bases in the middle. The CDR3 is made up of 11 amino acids. Germline V lookup: CDR1 MDHEN, CDR2 SYDVKM. CDR3 protein: CASAGTIEAFF. As DNA, the CDR3 is TGTGCCAGCGCAGGAACCATTGAAGCTTTCTTT.

With regard to this clone: This CDR3 is also generated by other DNA sequences in the sample. V gene TRBV29-1 combines with J gene TRBJ2-1; D possibly corresponds to TRBD1 (6 bases). The V end was cut by 6 bases, the J end by 5 bases, with 14 bases between. The CDR3 length is 13 residues. Germline CDR1 SQVTM, CDR2 ANQGSEA. CDR3 sequence (DNA): TGCAGCGTGGAACCGACAGGTCACAATGAGCAGTTCTTC. Protein product: CSVEPTGHNEQFF.

This clone was detected once. The V and J genes are TRBV4-3 and TRBJ1-1; D possibly corresponds to TRBD1 (6 bases). This CDR3 is 14 amino acids long. CDR1 LGHNA and CDR2 YSLEER come from the germline V gene. V lost 0 bases and J lost 5, with 10 bases in between. CDR3 protein: CASSQDTGPTEAFF. The DNA for the CDR3 is TGCGCCAGCAGCCAAGACACAGGGCCGACTGAAGCTTTCTTT.

This rearrangement joins TRBV3-1 (or the pseudogene TRBV3-2) to TRBJ2-1; 9 bases fit TRBD2. Germline V lookup: CDR1 LGHDT, CDR2 YNNKEL (reference sequence). The CDR3 covers 14 residues. The V gene end was trimmed by 4 bases and the J gene end by 7 bases; junction bases not matched to a gene: 5. CDR3 in DNA: TGTGCCAGCAGCCGGCGGGAGGGGTTGAATGAGCAGTTCTTC. Translating gives CASSRREGLNEQFF.

This chain connects TRBV30 to TRBJ1-2; a possible D gene is TRBD1 (6 bases). The CDR3 consists of 11 residues. V was pared by 6 bases and J by 3 bases, with 8 bases between. Germline lookup yields CDR1 GTSNPN and CDR2 SVGIG (reference sequence). CDR3 protein: CACSGDYGYTF. In DNA form, the CDR3 reads TGTGCCTGTTCAGGGGACTATGGCTACACCTTC. Together with reference TRBV30 and TRBJ1-2, the CDR3 gives the full variable domain: SQTIHQWPATLVQPVGSPLSLECTVEGTSNPNLYWYRQAAGRGLQLLFYSVGIGQISSEVPQNLSASRPQDRQFILSSKKLLLSDSGFYLCACSGDYGYTFGSGTRLTVV.

The chain joins TRBV11-3 to TRBJ2-5, with D possibly TRBD2 on 5 matching bases. The V and J ends lost 5 bases and 7 bases respectively, with 17 bases between them. Germline CDR1 SGHNT, CDR2 YENEEA. The CDR3 sequence is 14 residues long. The CDR3 here is CASSRVLFGGTQYF. In nucleotides, the CDR3 is TGTGCCAGCAGCCGAGTCCTATTCGGAGGGACCCAGTACTTC.

The chain links TRBV11-2 to TRBJ1-3; no firm D call. This CDR3 spans 15 amino acids. Trimming cost V 1 base and J 1 base, with 8 bases left between them. Germline CDR1 reads SGHAT; CDR2 reads FQNNGV. In DNA form, the CDR3 reads TGTGCCAGCAGCTTAGCACAGACATCTGGAAACACCATATATTTT. Translating gives CASSLAQTSGNTIYF.

V is TRBV12-3 or TRBV12-4 and J is TRBJ1-2; D not certain. Deletions cut 7 bases from V and 7 bases from J, with 13 bases between. The CDR3 runs to 12 residues. The CDR3 region is CASTDFTRGYTF. The DNA for the CDR3 is TGTGCCAGCACCGACTTCACCCGTGGCTACACCTTC.

V is TRBV20-1 and J is TRBJ1-6; D is possibly TRBD1 (6 bases). The germline V gene has CDR1 DFQATT and CDR2 SNEGSKA (reference sequence). This CDR3 has 15 amino acids. The ends were cut back, 3 bases at V and 6 bases at J, with 15 bases in the middle. DNA of the CDR3: TGCAGTGCTAGTCCAGCAGGACAGATTAATTCACCCCTCCACTTT. Translation gives CSASPAGQINSPLHF.

The genes are TRBV5-6 and TRBJ1-3, with D maybe TRBD1 (5 bases). Germline CDR1 and CDR2: SGHDT and YYEEEE. The CDR3 contains 14 residues. The V and J ends lost 5 bases and 0 bases respectively, with 9 bases between them. In nucleotides, the CDR3 is TGTGCCAGCAGAGGGGCTCGCTCTGGAAACACCATATATTTT. Its protein is CASRGARSGNTIYF.

The rearrangement joins TRBV4-2 to TRBJ2-2; the D gene is possibly TRBD2 (6 bases). The CDR3 consists of 18 residues. V was clipped by 1 base and J by 1 base, with 16 bases between them. The germline V gene has CDR1 LGHNA and CDR2 YNFKEQ. CDR3 residues: CASSQGGTGVLNTGELFF. DNA of the CDR3: TGTGCCAGCAGCCAAGGGGGAACGGGAGTATTGAACACCGGGGAGCTGTTTTTT.

The gene calls are TRBV11-3 and TRBJ2-2; 7 positions agree with TRBD1. CDR3 size: 15 residues. CDR1 and CDR2 from the germline V gene are SGHNT and YENEEA. With 4 bases clipped from V and 8 bases from J, the junction kept 10 bases outside the gene matches. The CDR3 nucleotides are TGTGCCAGCAGCTCCGGGAAGGGGGCGCAAGGGGAGCTGTTTTTT. As protein: CASSSGKGAQGELFF.

The chain links TRBV7-2 to TRBJ2-7, with D possibly being TRBD2 (6 bases). The ends were cut back, 4 bases at V and 2 bases at J, with 18 bases in the middle. The CDR3 has 16 residues. Germline loops: CDR1 SGHTA, CDR2 FQGNSA. The CDR3 bases are TGTGCCAGCAGCTCCCTTCACGGGACTCATCCCTACGAGCAGTACTTC. It encodes CASSSLHGTHPYEQYF. The whole variable domain, filled in from reference TRBV7-2 and TRBJ2-7, reads GAGVSQSPSNKVTEKGKDVELRCDPISGHTALYWYRQSLGQGLEFLIYFQGNSAPDKSGLPSDRFSAERTGGSVSTLTIQRTQQEDSAVYLCASSSLHGTHPYEQYFGPGTRLTVT.

The V call is TRBV27, the J call TRBJ1-2; TRBD1 matches 10 bases. The CDR3 is 15 residues long. Germline V lookup: CDR1 MNHEY, CDR2 SMNVEV (reference sequence). V gave up 4 bases and J gave up 7 bases; unmatched junction bases: 9. The chain's CDR3 is CASSYLDRGEGGYTF. CDR3 nucleotide sequence: TGTGCCAGCAGTTACTTGGACAGGGGGGAGGGTGGCTACACCTTC.

V usage is TRBV6-5 and J usage is TRBJ1-2, with D maybe TRBD1 (5 bases). Germline assignment: CDR1 MNHEY and CDR2 SVGAGI. There are 13 residues in the CDR3. V lost 6 bases to trimming and J lost 4 bases, with 12 bases between them. The DNA of the CDR3 is TGTGCCAGCAGGCGGGGGAAATTCTATGGCTACACCTTC. This gives the protein CASRRGKFYGYTF.